The sequence of this T cell receptor beta chain was determined in a study of cytomegalovirus exposure and HLA in healthy donors. Germline lookup yields CDR1 SGHNT and CDR2 YYREEE (reference sequence). Deletions cut 2 bases from V and 0 bases from J, with 12 bases between. There are 16 residues in the CDR3. The study, taken as a whole, reports: A later examination showed that TCR association rates differed by HLA locus, with DRB1 most and HLA-C fewest. Among CMV-associated TCR beta chains, most appeared HLA-restricted in a later analysis. In terms of immune exposure information, only CMV serostatus was available.

Use of 60 Vbeta and 13 Jbeta primers characterized the PCR. As handled by the study authors: The authors later counted 70 million to 85 million unique TCR beta chains, 9.5 million to 11 million of them shared. Generated by immunoSEQ multiplex PCR, the TCRdb table keeps only in-frame clones and is missing some. Clonal size and the V and J genes are those of that table, whereas D and trimming came from the DNA. The sample records around 100,000 clones, around 80% being singletons. Comments on this clone: Its antigen is not known.

The clonotype comes from a woman aged 18 to 35 in good health and CMV-seropositive. V and J are TRBV5-4 and TRBJ2-1; D is unresolved. What was sequenced was PBMCs. The CDR3 region has the DNA TGTGCCAGCAGCTTCGTAGCTCAGAGCTCCTACAATGAGCAGTTCTTC. Translating gives CASSFVAQSSYNEQFF.